This entry lists 27 T cell receptor beta chains sequenced from one sample in a study of OX40 agonist ivuxolimab in advanced cancers. TCRdb's copy holds only in-frame clones and misses some; the assay was immunoSEQ multiplex PCR. In the table there are approximately 54,000 clones, more than 85% of which are singletons. The sequences come from CD4+ or CD8+ T cells sorted from blood, collected in a trial of the OX40 agonist ivuxolimab. The receptors come from an adult with an advanced solid tumor such as melanoma, head and neck, liver or kidney cancer.

This clone was recorded only once. The junction shows a germline mismatch at one end, possibly a read error. The chain joins TRBV7-7 to TRBJ1-1; D unclear. CDR1 and CDR2 (germline): SSHAT, FNYEAQ (reference sequence). CDR3 length equals 13 residues. CDR3 sequence reads: CASSLEPNTEAFF. The CDR3 DNA sequence: TGTGCTAGCAGCCTGGAGCCGAACACTGAAGCTTTCTTT.

The V call is TRBV28, the J call TRBJ2-7; the match to TRBD2 covers 10 bases. V was clipped by 5 bases and J by 1 base; unmatched bases: 17. This CDR3 contains 19 residues. Germline V CDR1 and CDR2: MDHEN, SYDVKM. CDR3: CASSPLGARPTSGSYEQYF. CDR3 DNA: TGTGCCAGCAGTCCGCTCGGGGCAAGACCGACTAGCGGGTCCTACGAGCAGTACTTC.

Here the CDR3 reads CASSYSITATNTEAFF. The CDR3 DNA sequence: TGTGCCAGCAGTTACTCGATCACAGCTACGAACACTGAAGCTTTCTTT. The V and J genes are TRBV6-5 and TRBJ1-1; D call uncertain. This CDR3 contains 16 residues. Germline CDR1 MNHEY, CDR2 SVGAGI. V lost 0 bases and J lost 1, with 12 bases in between.

This chain connects TRBV6-1 to TRBJ2-7; 9 bases are shared with TRBD1. The V segment lost 6 bases and the J segment 3 bases; nucleotides outside the gene matches: 9. The CDR3 covers 15 residues. Germline assignment: CDR1 MNHNS and CDR2 SASEGT. CDR3 residues: CASRELDRGLYEQYF. DNA of the CDR3: TGTGCCAGCAGGGAACTGGACAGGGGCCTCTACGAGCAGTACTTC.

The chain has TRBV11-2 and TRBJ2-1; TRBD2 agrees at 15 bases. J lost 7 bases, V lost 5 bases, and 6 bases had no gene match. Germline V lookup: CDR1 SGHAT, CDR2 FQNNGV. This CDR3 is 16 amino acids long. The DNA for the CDR3 is TGTGCCAGCAGCCCCCGGACTAGCGGGGGGGCGAATGAGCAGTTCTTC. It yields the protein CASSPRTSGGANEQFF.

The genes are TRBV5-6 and TRBJ2-5, with unresolved D. V was pared by 2 bases and J by 5 bases, with 13 bases between. Germline loops: CDR1 SGHDT, CDR2 YYEEEE. CDR3 length: 14 residues. CDR3 coding DNA: TGTGCCAGCAGCTTTTTAGTCTTCCAGGAGACCCAGTACTTC. Translated: CASSFLVFQETQYF. The full variable domain, its missing parts supplied by reference TRBV5-6 and TRBJ2-5, is DAGVTQSPTHLIKTRGQQVTLRCSPKSGHDTVSWYQQALGQGPQFIFQYYEEEERQRGNFPDRFSGHQFPNYSSELNVNALLLGDSALYLCASSFLVFQETQYFGPGTRLLVL.

The chain combines TRBV10-3 with TRBJ2-2; D unclear. Germline V gene lookup returns CDR1 ENHRY and CDR2 SYGVKD. This CDR3 is built from 16 residues. Trimming stripped 4 bases from V and 4 bases from J, with 16 bases between. CDR3 nucleotides: TGTGCCATCAGTGGAGAGGTACAAACTACCACCGGGGAGCTGTTTTTT. It codes for CAISGEVQTTTGELFF.

This clone was recorded only once. The rearrangement links TRBV19 to TRBJ1-2; D is possibly TRBD1 (5 bases). The CDR3 runs 14 residues. Trimming pared 4 bases from V and 5 bases from J, leaving 14 bases between. CDR1 is LNHDA, CDR2 SQIVND, per germline (reference sequence). The CDR3 bases are TGTGCCAGTAGTAGTGCAGGGTTTGTGTATGGCTACACCTTC. It translates to CASSSAGFVYGYTF.

CDR3 protein: CATSRGPGQMNTEAFF. The CDR3 nucleotides read TGTGCCACCAGCAGAGGCCCGGGACAGATGAACACTGAAGCTTTCTTT. The V call is TRBV15, the J call TRBJ1-1; TRBD1 matches 7 bases. After removal of 1 base from V and 0 bases from J, the junction contained 5 bases not matched to a gene. Germline V gene sequence: CDR1 LNHNV, CDR2 YYDKDF (reference sequence). CDR3 length: 16 residues.

This chain uses TRBV4-3 with TRBJ2-3; 8 bases align to TRBD1. The CDR3 totals 13 residues. V shed 3 bases and J 6 bases; nucleotides not matched to a gene: 2. Germline CDR1 LGHNA, CDR2 YSLEER. DNA for the CDR3: TGCGCCAGCAGCCACCGACAGGGGGATACGCAGTATTTT. This codes for CASSHRQGDTQYF.

This chain uses TRBV6-1 with TRBJ2-7; the match to TRBD2 covers 8 bases. From germline, CDR1 is MNHNS and CDR2 SASEGT. CDR3 length equals 16 residues. The V gene end was trimmed by 0 bases and the J gene end by 5 bases; junction bases not matched to a gene: 9. The CDR3: CASSEAHPAGVDEQYF. CDR3 nucleotides: TGTGCCAGCAGTGAAGCGCATCCAGCGGGAGTAGACGAGCAGTACTTC.

The rearrangement joins TRBV11-3 to TRBJ2-7; a weak D match, TRBD1 (6 bases). The CDR3 sequence is 15 residues long. CDR1 and CDR2 (germline): SGHNT, YENEEA. The V end lost 5 bases, the J end lost 2 bases, and 16 bases lay between the germline ends. As DNA, the CDR3 is TGTGCCAGCAGCCCGAATCAGGGGCTTCCCTACGAGCAGTACTTC. Translated: CASSPNQGLPYEQYF.

This clone occurred once. CDR3 nucleotides: TGTGCCAGCAGTGAATTGGGAGGGACTGAAGCTTTCTTT. Its protein product is CASSELGGTEAFF. The chain joins TRBV2 to TRBJ1-1, with no clear D. Germline CDR1 reads SNHLY; CDR2 reads FYNNEI. The CDR3 spans 13 residues. The V end lost 2 bases, the J end lost 5 bases, and 9 bases lay between the germline ends.

The V and J genes are TRBV18 and TRBJ2-3, with D unresolved. The CDR3 length is 15 residues. V was shortened by 3 bases and J by 0 bases, with 10 bases between the two germline ends. The V gene's germline CDR1 is KGHSH and CDR2 LQKENI. CDR3 sequence (DNA): TGTGCCAGCTCACCGGGGTCAACTAGCACAGATACGCAGTATTTT. Amino acid sequence: CASSPGSTSTDTQYF.

The chain combines TRBV11-2 with TRBJ2-5; tentative D call: TRBD1 (6 bases). Trimming took off 5 bases at V and 4 bases at J, with 17 bases between the two ends. Germline V CDR1 and CDR2: SGHAT, FQNNGV. The CDR3 covers 15 residues. The CDR3 DNA is TGTGCCAGCAGCGCGACCTCCAGGGGCATAGAGACCCAGTACTTC. Amino acid sequence: CASSATSRGIETQYF.

The genes are TRBV11-3 and TRBJ2-1, with D tentatively TRBD2 (5 bases). Germline assignment: CDR1 SGHNT and CDR2 YENEEA. The length of the CDR3 is 15 residues. V gave up 6 bases and J gave up 0 bases, with 12 bases separating them. The CDR3 coding sequence is TGTGCCAGCAGTGAGGGCCAGAGCTCCTACAATGAGCAGTTCTTC. Its translation: CASSEGQSSYNEQFF.

The chain couples TRBV4-3 to TRBJ2-7; 8 bases line up with TRBD1. Germline lookup yields CDR1 LGHNA and CDR2 YSLEER. V was clipped by 2 bases and J by 4 bases; unmatched bases: 7. This CDR3 is 15 amino acids long. In DNA, the CDR3 is TGCGCCAGCAGCCAAACACAGGGGGGACCTTACGAGCAGTACTTC. This codes for CASSQTQGGPYEQYF.

The chain employs TRBV2 and TRBJ2-2; D ambiguous. Trimming removed 6 bases at V and 5 bases at J, with 4 bases between. CDR3 length: 11 residues. In germline, CDR1 is SNHLY, CDR2 FYNNEI. The CDR3 loop reads CASRGTGELFF. The CDR3 DNA sequence: TGTGCCAGCAGGGGGACCGGGGAGCTGTTTTTT.

The chain joins TRBV5-5 to TRBJ2-7; D not certain. The V end was cut by 0 bases, the J end by 7 bases, with 11 bases between. Germline V gives CDR1 SGHKS, CDR2 YYEKEE (reference sequence). The CDR3 has 13 residues. In DNA form, the CDR3 reads TGTGCCAGCAGCTTGGAGCCCCTTGAGGAGCAGTACTTC. This codes for CASSLEPLEEQYF.

The chain recombines TRBV28 with TRBJ2-7; D is possibly TRBD2 (6 bases). Germline V gene data show CDR1 as MDHEN and CDR2 as SYDVKM. V shed 2 bases and J shed 3 bases, with 17 bases lying between them. The CDR3 is made up of 16 amino acids. The CDR3 is CASSLDSGVTSYEQYF. The CDR3 nucleotides read TGTGCCAGCAGTTTAGATTCGGGGGTCACAAGCTACGAGCAGTACTTC.

The J gene is TRBJ1-1, the V gene TRBV5-6; TRBD1 aligns across 10 bases. This CDR3 region has 14 residues. Germline CDR1 is SGHDT and CDR2 is YYEEEE. Losses at the gene ends were 3 bases for V and 1 base for J; bases not matched to a gene: 0. This CDR3 reads CASSWDRGNTEAFF. As DNA, the CDR3 is TGTGCCAGCAGCTGGGACAGGGGGAACACTGAAGCTTTCTTT.

CDR3 nucleotide sequence: TGTGCCAGCAGGCCGCTAGCGGGGGGAGGGAATGAGCAGTTCTTC. Translation gives CASRPLAGGGNEQFF. The V call is TRBV11-2, the J call TRBJ2-1, with TRBD2 matching over 11 bases. Germline CDR1 is SGHAT and CDR2 is FQNNGV. The CDR3 runs 15 residues. Unmatched junction bases numbered 8, after V lost 6 bases and J lost 7 bases.

The rearrangement links TRBV5-6 to TRBJ1-1; D is ambiguous. V lost 0 bases to trimming and J lost 0 bases, with 6 bases between them. The CDR3 spans 14 residues. Per germline, CDR1 SGHDT and CDR2 YYEEEE. CDR3 loop: CASSLEYMNTEAFF. CDR3 DNA sequence: TGTGCCAGCAGCTTGGAGTATATGAACACTGAAGCTTTCTTT.

The V call is TRBV20-1, the J call TRBJ2-7; D remains ambiguous. The V gene's germline CDR1 is DFQATT and CDR2 SNEGSKA (reference sequence). The CDR3 is made up of 11 amino acids. V gave up 5 bases and J gave up 7 bases, with 12 bases separating them. The CDR3 DNA reads as TGCAGTGCTCCCCGCACGACTGAGCAGTACTTC. Translated, it gives CSAPRTTEQYF.

The V call is TRBV30, the J call TRBJ2-3; 8 bases agree with TRBD1. Germline V lookup: CDR1 GTSNPN, CDR2 SVGIG (reference sequence). Losses at the gene ends were 5 bases for V and 3 bases for J; bases not matched to a gene: 4. The length of the CDR3 is 13 residues. CDR3 coding DNA: TGTGCCTGGGACAGGGGATATACAGATACGCAGTATTTT. Translated, it gives CAWDRGYTDTQYF.

V usage is TRBV6-5 and J usage is TRBJ1-1, with no clear D. The germline V and J ends were trimmed by 2 bases and 2 bases, with 9 bases remaining between them. The CDR3 has 14 amino acids. Germline V gene sequence: CDR1 MNHEY, CDR2 SVGAGI. The CDR3 DNA is TGTGCCAGCAGTTACCCAGGACTTAACACTGAAGCTTTCTTT. Protein product: CASSYPGLNTEAFF.

The gene calls are TRBV5-8 and TRBJ1-3, with unresolved D. CDR3 length: 14 residues. V lost 4 bases and J 1 base, leaving 9 bases between the germline ends. Germline V gene data show CDR1 as SGHTS and CDR2 as YDEGEE. CDR3 in amino acids: CASSPRRSGNTIYF. The DNA for the CDR3 is TGTGCCAGCAGCCCGCGGCGGTCTGGAAACACCATATATTTT.